This T cell receptor (beta chain) came from a study of T cells in localized non-small cell lung cancer. Germline assignment: CDR1 DFQATT and CDR2 SNEGSKA (reference sequence). This CDR3 region has 11 residues. V lost 1 base to trimming and J lost 5 bases, with 5 bases between them. The data were produced by immunoSEQ multiplex PCR, yet TCRdb's version contains in-frame clones alone and is incomplete. The data hold around 25,000 clones, with approximately 88% observed a single time. Notes on the study in general: Sequencing involved a lone tumor region, leaving heterogeneity possible.

With respect to this clone: Its antigen is not known. Other nucleotide sequences from this sample produce the same CDR3.

The chain is built from TRBV20-1 and TRBJ1-1; D not certain. The TCR was taken from a man aged 40 to 69 with stage I squamous cell lung carcinoma. The source material was peripheral blood, sampled before any cancer treatment. The CDR3: CSARVGTEAFF. Here the CDR3 DNA reads TGCAGTGCTAGAGTGGGGACTGAAGCTTTCTTT.